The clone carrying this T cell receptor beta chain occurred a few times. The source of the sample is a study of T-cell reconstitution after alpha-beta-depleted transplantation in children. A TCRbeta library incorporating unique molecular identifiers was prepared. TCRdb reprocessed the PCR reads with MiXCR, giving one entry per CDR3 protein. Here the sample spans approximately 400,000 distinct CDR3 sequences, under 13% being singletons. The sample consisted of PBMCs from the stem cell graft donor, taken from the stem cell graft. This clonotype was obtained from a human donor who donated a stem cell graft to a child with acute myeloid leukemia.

The CDR3 protein is CASSPGRVGYLTGELFF. CDR3 DNA: TGTGCCAGCAGCCCTGGGAGGGTGGGTTACCTCACCGGGGAGCTGTTTTTT. The gene calls are TRBV7-2 and TRBJ2-2, with 7 bases that match TRBD2. The CDR3 runs to 17 residues. Germline assignment: CDR1 SGHTA and CDR2 FQGNSA. V lost 5 bases to trimming and J lost 4 bases; unmatched junction nucleotides: 13.